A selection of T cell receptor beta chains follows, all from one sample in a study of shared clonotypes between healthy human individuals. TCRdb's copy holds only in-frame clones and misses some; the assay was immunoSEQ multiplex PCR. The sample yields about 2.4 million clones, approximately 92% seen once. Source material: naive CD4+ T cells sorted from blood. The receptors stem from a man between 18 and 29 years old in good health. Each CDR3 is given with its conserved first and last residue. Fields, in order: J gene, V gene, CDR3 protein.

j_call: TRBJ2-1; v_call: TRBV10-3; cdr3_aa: CASRAAGGPYNEQFF
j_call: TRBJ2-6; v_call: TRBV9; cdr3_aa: CASSVSLSEGGTGANVLTF
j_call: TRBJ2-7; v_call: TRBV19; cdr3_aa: CASSVDRGPYEQYF
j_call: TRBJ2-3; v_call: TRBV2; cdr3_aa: CASRDRLAGVDTQYF
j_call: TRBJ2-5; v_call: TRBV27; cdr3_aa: CASSKQGSGQETQYF
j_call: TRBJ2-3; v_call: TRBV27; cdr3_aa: CASSSWGGAGTDTQYF
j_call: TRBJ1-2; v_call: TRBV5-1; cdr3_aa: CASSLVGGSNYGYTF
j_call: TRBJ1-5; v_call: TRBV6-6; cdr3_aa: CASSDRGGQPQHF
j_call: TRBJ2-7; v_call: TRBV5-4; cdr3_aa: CASTSLGQGVTYEQYF
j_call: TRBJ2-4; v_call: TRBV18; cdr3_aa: CASSPYGDPAANIQYF
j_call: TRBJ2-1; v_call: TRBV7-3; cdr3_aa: CASSVGYGEQFF
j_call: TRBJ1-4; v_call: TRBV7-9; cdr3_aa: CASSLGGSTNEKLFF
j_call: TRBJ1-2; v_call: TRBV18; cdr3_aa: CASSPSERRGYTF
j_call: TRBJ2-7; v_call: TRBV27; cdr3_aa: CASTSDRIRGEQYF
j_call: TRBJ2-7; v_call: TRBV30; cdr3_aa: CAWRLGTGTYEQYF
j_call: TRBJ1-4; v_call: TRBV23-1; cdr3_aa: CASGGEKLFF
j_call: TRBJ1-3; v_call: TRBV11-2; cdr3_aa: CASRTTGFVLGGNTIYF
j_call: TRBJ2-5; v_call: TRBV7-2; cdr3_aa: CASSLVAGGVQTQYF
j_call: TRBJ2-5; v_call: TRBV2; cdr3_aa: CASTLLSTGTQETQYF
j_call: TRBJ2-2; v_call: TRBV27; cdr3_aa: CASSFKGDRTSGRFTGELFF
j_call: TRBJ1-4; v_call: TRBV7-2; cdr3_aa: CASSLEGGANEKLFF
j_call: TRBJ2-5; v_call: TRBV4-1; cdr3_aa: CASSQGSTGVETQYF
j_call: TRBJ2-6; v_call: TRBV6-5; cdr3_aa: CASGVTVGANVLTF
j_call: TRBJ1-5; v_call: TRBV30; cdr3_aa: CAWSTGQGQPQHF
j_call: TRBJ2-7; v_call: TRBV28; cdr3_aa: CASSETGASSYEQYF
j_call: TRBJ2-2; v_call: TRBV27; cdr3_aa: CASSSGLHNTGELFF
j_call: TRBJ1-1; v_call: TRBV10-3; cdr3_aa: CAISELVGGNTEAFF
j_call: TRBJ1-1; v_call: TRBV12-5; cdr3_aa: CASGSSAGGTEAFF
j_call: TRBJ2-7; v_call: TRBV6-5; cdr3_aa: CASTYGNEQYF
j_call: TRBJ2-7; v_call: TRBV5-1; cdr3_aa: CASSPNPRDSSYEQYF
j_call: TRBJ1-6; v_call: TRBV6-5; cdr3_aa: CASSTPRLNSPLHF
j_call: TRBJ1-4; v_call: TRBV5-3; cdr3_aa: CARRPAHDRATNEKLFF
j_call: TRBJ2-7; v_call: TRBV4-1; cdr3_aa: CASSQAILGPAEQYF
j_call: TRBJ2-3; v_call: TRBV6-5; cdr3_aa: CASSSQGRFTDTQYF
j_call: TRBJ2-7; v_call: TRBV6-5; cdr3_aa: CASSEGYEQYF
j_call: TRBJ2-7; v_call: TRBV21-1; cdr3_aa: CASSIGTAPGDYEQYF
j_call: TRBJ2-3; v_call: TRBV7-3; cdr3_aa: CASSTSSGGQEYTQYF
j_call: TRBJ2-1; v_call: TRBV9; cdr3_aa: CASSVEPTYLLNEQFF
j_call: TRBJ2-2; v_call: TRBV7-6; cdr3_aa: CASSQGATGELFF
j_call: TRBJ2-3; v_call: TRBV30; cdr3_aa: CAWSKGQGINTQYF